The rows below give T cell receptor beta chains drawn from one sample of a study of Ad26.COV2.S vaccination and SARS-CoV-2 variants. Generated by immunoSEQ multiplex PCR, the TCRdb table keeps only in-frame clones and is missing some. The profile covers hundreds of thousands of clones, with roughly 90% appearing a single time and roughly 1.5% taken by the ten largest. The sample in question was peripheral blood, obtained in a trial of Ad26.COV2.S vaccine versus placebo. The receptors derive from a person aged 18-60 years who received the Ad26.COV2.S COVID-19 vaccine or a placebo. The CDR3 runs from the conserved cysteine through the conserved F or W. The order of the fields is clone size, J gene, CDR3 length, D gene, V gene, CDR3 DNA, CDR3 protein. A D gene is named only where the DNA matches it firmly. Some rows have no size entry. The others give once, few or many, or a class for an expanded clone.

abundance: NA; j_gene: TRBJ2-1; len: 13; d_gene: TRBD2; v_gene: TRBV29-1; CDR3nt: TGCAGCGTTGAGGAGGGAGCGGGGAATGAGCAGTTCTTC; CDR3aa: CSVEEGAGNEQFF
abundance: NA; j_gene: TRBJ1-2; len: 18; d_gene: TRBD1; v_gene: TRBV10-3; CDR3nt: TGTGCCATCAGTGAGTCCTCCGGGAAGGGGGCGGAATACTATGGCTACACCTTC; CDR3aa: CAISESSGKGAEYYGYTF
abundance: NA; j_gene: TRBJ1-2; len: 14; d_gene: TRBD1; v_gene: TRBV5-1; CDR3nt: TGCGCCAGCAGCGTGGGGACAGGGCATTATGGCTACACCTTC; CDR3aa: CASSVGTGHYGYTF
abundance: NA; j_gene: TRBJ2-5; len: 13; d_gene: TRBD2; v_gene: TRBV5-1; CDR3nt: TGCGCCAGCAGCTTCGCGGGGGGAGAGACCCAGTACTTC; CDR3aa: CASSFAGGETQYF
abundance: NA; j_gene: TRBJ2-5; len: 15; d_gene: NA; v_gene: TRBV4-2; CDR3nt: TGTGCCAGCAGCCAACAGTCGGGAGTCCTTGAGACCCAGTACTTC; CDR3aa: CASSQQSGVLETQYF
abundance: NA; j_gene: TRBJ1-3; len: 14; d_gene: TRBD1; v_gene: TRBV5-1; CDR3nt: TGCGCCAGCAGAGTACAGGGGGCTGGAAACACCATATATTTT; CDR3aa: CASRVQGAGNTIYF
abundance: NA; j_gene: TRBJ1-1; len: 12; d_gene: NA; v_gene: TRBV12-3/TRBV12-4; CDR3nt: TGTGCCAGCAGGGGACCGAACACTGAAGCTTTCTTT; CDR3aa: CASRGPNTEAFF
abundance: few; j_gene: TRBJ1-1; len: 15; d_gene: NA; v_gene: TRBV19; CDR3nt: TGTGCCAGTAGTATCTTTTCAGGGCCGAACACTGAAGCTTTCTTT; CDR3aa: CASSIFSGPNTEAFF
abundance: NA; j_gene: TRBJ1-1; len: 13; d_gene: NA; v_gene: TRBV6-5; CDR3nt: TGTGCCAGCAGTTACTCGAATCTTGGGGTTGCTTTCTTT; CDR3aa: CASSYSNLGVAFF
abundance: NA; j_gene: TRBJ2-5; len: 13; d_gene: NA; v_gene: TRBV7-7; CDR3nt: TGTGCCAGCAGCCCCACAGGGTCGGAGACCCAGTACTTC; CDR3aa: CASSPTGSETQYF
abundance: once; j_gene: TRBJ2-7; len: 15; d_gene: NA; v_gene: TRBV14; CDR3nt: TGTGCCAGCAGCCAAGAAGAGGGCCGGTTGAGGGAGCAGTACTTC; CDR3aa: CASSQEEGRLREQYF
abundance: few; j_gene: TRBJ1-2; len: 14; d_gene: TRBD1; v_gene: TRBV24-1; CDR3nt: TGTGCCACCAGTGCAGGGGGAGTTAACTATGGCTACACCTTC; CDR3aa: CATSAGGVNYGYTF
abundance: NA; j_gene: TRBJ2-4; len: 13; d_gene: TRBD1; v_gene: TRBV3-1/TRBV3-2; CDR3nt: TGTGCCAGCAGCCGACAGGGGGGAAACATTCAGTACTTC; CDR3aa: CASSRQGGNIQYF
abundance: NA; j_gene: TRBJ1-6; len: 15; d_gene: NA; v_gene: TRBV3-1/TRBV3-2; CDR3nt: TGTGCCAGCAGCCAAGGGGGCGTTTATAATTCACCCCTCCACTTT; CDR3aa: CASSQGGVYNSPLHF
abundance: once; j_gene: TRBJ1-2; len: 13; d_gene: NA; v_gene: TRBV19; CDR3nt: TGTGCCAGTAGTATAGATCGAATGGGAGGCTACACCTTC; CDR3aa: CASSIDRMGGYTF
abundance: NA; j_gene: TRBJ2-3; len: 13; d_gene: NA; v_gene: TRBV27; CDR3nt: TGTGCCAGCAGCCTACGGGGGTTGGATACGCAGTATTTT; CDR3aa: CASSLRGLDTQYF
abundance: NA; j_gene: TRBJ2-1; len: 15; d_gene: TRBD1; v_gene: TRBV5-4; CDR3nt: TGTGCCAGCAGGTCCGGGACAGGGTATTTTTATGAGCAGTTCTTC; CDR3aa: CASRSGTGYFYEQFF
abundance: NA; j_gene: TRBJ2-5; len: 13; d_gene: NA; v_gene: TRBV7-9; CDR3nt: TGTGCCAGCACCCCGGGGACCCAAGAGACCCAGTACTTC; CDR3aa: CASTPGTQETQYF
abundance: NA; j_gene: TRBJ2-3; len: 15; d_gene: TRBD1; v_gene: TRBV5-6; CDR3nt: TGTGCCAGCAGCTTAGGGACAGGGAGGTGGGATACGCAGTATTTT; CDR3aa: CASSLGTGRWDTQYF
abundance: NA; j_gene: TRBJ1-1; len: 13; d_gene: TRBD1; v_gene: TRBV29-1; CDR3nt: TGCAGCGCCAAGGGACAGCTGAACACTGAAGCTTTCTTT; CDR3aa: CSAKGQLNTEAFF
abundance: NA; j_gene: TRBJ1-2; len: 16; d_gene: TRBD1; v_gene: TRBV25-1; CDR3nt: TGTGCCAGCAGTGAATCGCGTGGGACAGGGGGCCATGGCTACACCTTC; CDR3aa: CASSESRGTGGHGYTF
abundance: NA; j_gene: TRBJ2-2; len: 17; d_gene: NA; v_gene: TRBV25-1; CDR3nt: TGTGCCAGCAGCTACCTTACAGGGGGGGCGGACACCGGGGAGCTGTTTTTT; CDR3aa: CASSYLTGGADTGELFF
abundance: NA; j_gene: TRBJ1-2; len: 8; d_gene: NA; v_gene: TRBV29-1; CDR3nt: TGCAGCGTTGATGGCTACACCTTC; CDR3aa: CSVDGYTF
abundance: NA; j_gene: TRBJ2-5; len: 15; d_gene: NA; v_gene: TRBV9; CDR3nt: TGTGCCAGCAGCGTAGCAGGTCAGGGAATAGAGACCCAGTACTTC; CDR3aa: CASSVAGQGIETQYF